These T cell receptor beta chains were read from a single sample in a study of CD8+ T cells in alopecia areata. The method was immunoSEQ multiplex PCR; TCRdb's version includes in-frame clones alone and lacks a portion of them. The table shows under 350,000 clones, with 58% occurring only once. The sample was CD4+ T cells sorted from blood, taken at week 24, from a patient treated with tofacitinib. These receptors came from a human donor with alopecia areata. Each CDR3 is given with its conserved first and last residue. The D gene is left open where the match is weak. Size tells how often a clone was seen (once, few, many) or the class of an expanded clone, and some rows leave it out.

abundance: .; v_gene: TRBV30; d_gene: .; j_gene: TRBJ2-2; CDR3nt: TGTGCCTGGTCCCAGGGACCCCGGCGCGGGGAGCTGTTTTTT; CDR3aa: CAWSQGPRRGELFF
abundance: few; v_gene: TRBV9; d_gene: .; j_gene: TRBJ1-3; CDR3nt: TGTGCCAGCAGCGTAGTGGGCGGCTCTGGAAACACCATATATTTT; CDR3aa: CASSVVGGSGNTIYF
abundance: .; v_gene: TRBV5-6; d_gene: .; j_gene: TRBJ2-7; CDR3nt: TGTGCCAGCAGCTTGGCGTCAGGAAAAAGCGAGCAGTACTTC; CDR3aa: CASSLASGKSEQYF
abundance: .; v_gene: TRBV11-2; d_gene: .; j_gene: TRBJ1-2; CDR3nt: TGTGCCAGCAGCTTAGATCGGAGGGCTTCCTATGGCTACACCTTC; CDR3aa: CASSLDRRASYGYTF
abundance: .; v_gene: TRBV29-1; d_gene: .; j_gene: TRBJ1-4; CDR3nt: TGCAGCGTTGGGGTAAACCGGGGGAATGAAAAACTGTTTTTT; CDR3aa: CSVGVNRGNEKLFF
abundance: .; v_gene: TRBV15; d_gene: TRBD1; j_gene: TRBJ1-5; CDR3nt: TGTGCCACCAGCAGAGGGACAGGGGGCAATTTTGGCAATCAGCCCCAGCATTTT; CDR3aa: CATSRGTGGNFGNQPQHF
abundance: .; v_gene: TRBV5-1; d_gene: TRBD1; j_gene: TRBJ2-7; CDR3nt: TGCGCCAGCAGCTCCGGTTTTTTGGGACAGGGGACTTTCTACGAGCAGTACTTC; CDR3aa: CASSSGFLGQGTFYEQYF
abundance: .; v_gene: TRBV7-2; d_gene: .; j_gene: TRBJ1-2; CDR3nt: TGTGCCAGCAGCTCGGGGTCTAACTATGGCTACACCTTC; CDR3aa: CASSSGSNYGYTF
abundance: .; v_gene: TRBV5-1; d_gene: TRBD2; j_gene: TRBJ2-3; CDR3nt: TGCGCCAGCAGCAGCAGCGGGAGAGGAACAGATACGCAGTATTTT; CDR3aa: CASSSSGRGTDTQYF
abundance: .; v_gene: TRBV5-1; d_gene: TRBD1; j_gene: TRBJ2-7; CDR3nt: TGCGCCAGCAGCTCGACAGGGAGTAAAGAGCAGTACTTC; CDR3aa: CASSSTGSKEQYF
abundance: .; v_gene: TRBV6-6; d_gene: .; j_gene: TRBJ2-3; CDR3nt: TGTGCCAGCAGTTACCGGCCCCGGAGGGGCACAGATACGCAGTATTTT; CDR3aa: CASSYRPRRGTDTQYF
abundance: .; v_gene: TRBV20-1; d_gene: .; j_gene: TRBJ2-7; CDR3nt: TGCAGTGCCGTGGGAGGTTACGAGCAGTACTTC; CDR3aa: CSAVGGYEQYF
abundance: .; v_gene: TRBV5-1; d_gene: TRBD1; j_gene: TRBJ2-3; CDR3nt: TGCGCCAGCAGCTTGCAGACGATAGTGACAGGGCGACGTACAGATACGCAGTATTTT; CDR3aa: CASSLQTIVTGRRTDTQYF
abundance: .; v_gene: TRBV4-2; d_gene: .; j_gene: TRBJ1-1; CDR3nt: TGTGCCAGCAGCCATTTATTCGCCGCGAACACTGAAGCTTTCTTT; CDR3aa: CASSHLFAANTEAFF
abundance: few; v_gene: TRBV29-1; d_gene: .; j_gene: TRBJ2-2; CDR3nt: TGCAGCGTAAACAGGGACATAAACACCGGGGAGCTGTTTTTT; CDR3aa: CSVNRDINTGELFF
abundance: few; v_gene: TRBV30; d_gene: .; j_gene: TRBJ1-1; CDR3nt: TGTGCCTGGCGGGCTAGGGGGGACGGTGAAGCTTTCTTT; CDR3aa: CAWRARGDGEAFF
abundance: few; v_gene: TRBV28; d_gene: .; j_gene: TRBJ2-5; CDR3nt: TGTGCCAGCAGTTTTCCAGTCTCGGGGGAGACCCAGTACTTC; CDR3aa: CASSFPVSGETQYF
abundance: .; v_gene: TRBV7-2; d_gene: TRBD1; j_gene: TRBJ2-7; CDR3nt: TGTGCCAGCAGCTCCCGGACAGGGGATCGCGCCGAGCAGTACTTC; CDR3aa: CASSSRTGDRAEQYF
abundance: .; v_gene: TRBV30; d_gene: .; j_gene: TRBJ2-7; CDR3nt: TGTGCCTGGAGCCCCGGGGGGCTAGGTCCCGAGCAGTACTTC; CDR3aa: CAWSPGGLGPEQYF
abundance: few; v_gene: TRBV2; d_gene: TRBD2; j_gene: TRBJ2-7; CDR3nt: TGTGCCAGCTTACGTAGCGGGGGGGCCTCCTACGAGCAGTACTTC; CDR3aa: CASLRSGGASYEQYF
abundance: .; v_gene: TRBV11-1; d_gene: TRBD1; j_gene: TRBJ2-1; CDR3nt: TGTGCCAGCAGCCTTAGCGTCGGACAGGCTCTCAATGAGCAGTTCTTC; CDR3aa: CASSLSVGQALNEQFF
abundance: few; v_gene: TRBV29-1; d_gene: TRBD1; j_gene: TRBJ1-2; CDR3nt: TGCAGCGCGGACCGCAGGGGGGATGGCTACACCTTC; CDR3aa: CSADRRGDGYTF
abundance: once; v_gene: TRBV7-9; d_gene: .; j_gene: TRBJ2-7; CDR3nt: TGTGCCAGCAGCTTGGCCGGCGCCCACGAGCAGTACTTC; CDR3aa: CASSLAGAHEQYF
abundance: few; v_gene: TRBV15; d_gene: TRBD2; j_gene: TRBJ2-1; CDR3nt: TGTGCCACCAGCTCCCGTCTAGCGGGAGTTTACAATGAGCAGTTCTTC; CDR3aa: CATSSRLAGVYNEQFF
abundance: .; v_gene: TRBV30; d_gene: TRBD1; j_gene: TRBJ1-6; CDR3nt: TGTGCCTGGAGCGCAGGGGGTTCACCCCTCCACTTT; CDR3aa: CAWSAGGSPLHF
abundance: .; v_gene: TRBV13; d_gene: .; j_gene: TRBJ1-1; CDR3nt: TGTGCCAGCAGCTTGAGGGGGGGAACTGAAGCTTTCTTT; CDR3aa: CASSLRGGTEAFF
abundance: few; v_gene: TRBV4-2; d_gene: TRBD1; j_gene: TRBJ1-1; CDR3nt: TGTGCCAGCAGCCCCTCAGGGGACAGGGAAGCTTTCTTT; CDR3aa: CASSPSGDREAFF
abundance: .; v_gene: TRBV15; d_gene: .; j_gene: TRBJ2-1; CDR3nt: TGTGCCACCAGTCTGGTCGGCCGGGGACCCTCCTCCGGGTTCTTC; CDR3aa: CATSLVGRGPSSGFF
abundance: few; v_gene: TRBV29-1; d_gene: TRBD1; j_gene: TRBJ1-1; CDR3nt: TGCAGCGGTTCCGCCGGGACAGCGAACACTGAAGCTTTCTTT; CDR3aa: CSGSAGTANTEAFF
abundance: .; v_gene: TRBV15; d_gene: .; j_gene: TRBJ2-7; CDR3nt: TGTGCCACCAGCAGAGCGTCAGCTTACTACGAGCAGTACTTC; CDR3aa: CATSRASAYYEQYF
abundance: .; v_gene: TRBV5-1; d_gene: TRBD1; j_gene: TRBJ1-2; CDR3nt: TGCGCCAGCAGCAGACAGGGGGCAGAAAGCTACACCTTC; CDR3aa: CASSRQGAESYTF
abundance: .; v_gene: TRBV30; d_gene: .; j_gene: TRBJ2-2; CDR3nt: TGTGCCTGGTCTACAGGGATTAACACCGGGGAGCTGTTTTTT; CDR3aa: CAWSTGINTGELFF
abundance: few; v_gene: TRBV10-3; d_gene: .; j_gene: TRBJ2-3; CDR3nt: TGTGCCGTCCGACAGCACCAACCTAGCACAGATACGCAGTATTTT; CDR3aa: CAVRQHQPSTDTQYF
abundance: .; v_gene: TRBV2; d_gene: .; j_gene: TRBJ2-7; CDR3nt: TGTGCCAGCAGTGAACGGGCCTACACGTCTCACGAGCAGTACTTC; CDR3aa: CASSERAYTSHEQYF
abundance: .; v_gene: TRBV7-7; d_gene: TRBD1; j_gene: TRBJ2-2; CDR3nt: TGTGCTAGCAGCTCGGACAGGGAGGACACCGGGGAGCTGTTTTTT; CDR3aa: CASSSDREDTGELFF
abundance: .; v_gene: TRBV7-2; d_gene: TRBD1; j_gene: TRBJ1-6; CDR3nt: TGTGCCAGCAGCCCCAAGACAGGGGCTTATAATTCACCCCTCCACTTT; CDR3aa: CASSPKTGAYNSPLHF
abundance: .; v_gene: TRBV27; d_gene: TRBD1; j_gene: TRBJ2-3; CDR3nt: TGTGCCAGCAGTTTTCAGGGGGTGGCAGATACGCAGTATTTT; CDR3aa: CASSFQGVADTQYF
abundance: few; v_gene: TRBV7-2; d_gene: TRBD2; j_gene: TRBJ2-3; CDR3nt: TGTGCCAGCAGCTTAGTTGGTAGCGGGGGGGCCGCAGATACGCAGTATTTT; CDR3aa: CASSLVGSGGAADTQYF
abundance: .; v_gene: TRBV15; d_gene: .; j_gene: TRBJ1-5; CDR3nt: TGTGCCACCAGCAGAGAGATGATCATGGGTCAGCCCCAGCATTTT; CDR3aa: CATSREMIMGQPQHF
abundance: .; v_gene: TRBV9; d_gene: .; j_gene: TRBJ2-2; CDR3nt: TGTGCCAGCAGCGTAGCACCCGACAGGAACACCGGGGAGCTGTTTTTT; CDR3aa: CASSVAPDRNTGELFF
abundance: .; v_gene: TRBV15; d_gene: .; j_gene: TRBJ2-7; CDR3nt: TGTGCCACCAGCAGAGATCTGATCTACGAGCAGTACTTC; CDR3aa: CATSRDLIYEQYF
abundance: .; v_gene: TRBV7-6; d_gene: .; j_gene: TRBJ2-7; CDR3nt: TGTGCCAGCAGCTTCGAAACAGGGAAGCAGTACTTC; CDR3aa: CASSFETGKQYF
abundance: once; v_gene: TRBV5-4; d_gene: .; j_gene: TRBJ1-2; CDR3nt: TGTGCCAGCAGGAGAGGCTACACCTTC; CDR3aa: CASRRGYTF
abundance: .; v_gene: TRBV6-5; d_gene: .; j_gene: TRBJ2-1; CDR3nt: TGTGCCAGCAGCAAATACAATGAGCAGTTCTTC; CDR3aa: CASSKYNEQFF
abundance: .; v_gene: TRBV7-2; d_gene: .; j_gene: TRBJ2-2; CDR3nt: TGTGCCAGCAGCCTTCACACCGGGGAGCTGTTTTTT; CDR3aa: CASSLHTGELFF
abundance: few; v_gene: TRBV4-2; d_gene: .; j_gene: TRBJ1-1; CDR3nt: TGTGCCAGCAGCCAAGCTGTCGAAACTGAAGCTTTCTTT; CDR3aa: CASSQAVETEAFF
abundance: .; v_gene: TRBV19; d_gene: .; j_gene: TRBJ2-1; CDR3nt: TGTGCCAGCATCTGCGGGCTGGGGTTTTCCGATGAGCAGTTCTTC; CDR3aa: CASICGLGFSDEQFF
abundance: .; v_gene: TRBV30; d_gene: .; j_gene: TRBJ2-7; CDR3nt: TGTGCCTGGAGTGTAAACGGGGTCTCCTACGAGCAGTACTTC; CDR3aa: CAWSVNGVSYEQYF